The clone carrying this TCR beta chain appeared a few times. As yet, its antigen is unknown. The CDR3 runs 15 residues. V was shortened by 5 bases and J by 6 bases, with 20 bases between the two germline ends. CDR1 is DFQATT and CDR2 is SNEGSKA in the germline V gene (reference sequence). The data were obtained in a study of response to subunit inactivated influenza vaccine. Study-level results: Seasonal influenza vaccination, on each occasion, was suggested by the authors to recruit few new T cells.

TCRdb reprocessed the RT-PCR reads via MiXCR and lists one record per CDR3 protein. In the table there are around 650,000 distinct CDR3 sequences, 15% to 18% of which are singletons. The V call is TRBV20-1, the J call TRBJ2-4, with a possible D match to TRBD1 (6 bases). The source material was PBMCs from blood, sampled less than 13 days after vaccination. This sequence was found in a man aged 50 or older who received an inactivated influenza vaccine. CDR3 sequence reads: CSAFNQDSSRNIQYF. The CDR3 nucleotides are TGCAGTGCTTTTAACCAGGACAGTTCACGAAACATTCAGTACTTC.